This TCR beta chain comes out of a study of cytomegalovirus exposure and HLA in healthy donors. Comments on this clone: The antigen remains undetermined.

In the PCR, 60 Vbeta and 13 Jbeta primers were used. Profiled with immunoSEQ multiplex PCR; TCRdb holds only in-frame clones, not every one. The sample has approximately 140,000 clones; about 80% are singletons. Findings and caveats of the study: Later, an analysis found that common viral pathogens appeared to be linked with several of the most significant clusters. Rare sequences made up most TCRs, while some public TCRs were found in many donors. An analysis was carried out at a later point. It showed that HLA-associated TCR beta chains were more clonally expanded than equally common non-associated chains. Across donors, presence/absence analyses took sequencing depth to be roughly uniform.

The germline V gene encodes CDR1 SGHTA and CDR2 FQGTGA. The V and J ends lost 4 bases and 0 bases respectively, with 8 bases between them. The CDR3 is 14 amino acids. This chain joins TRBV7-3 and TRBJ2-3; no reliable D call. Source material: PBMCs. The sequence derives from a woman aged 40 to 50 in good health and CMV-seronegative. The CDR3 is CASSSTGSTDTQYF. The CDR3 DNA reads TGTGCCAGCAGCTCGACTGGAAGCACAGATACGCAGTATTTT.